This T cell receptor beta chain was recorded in a study of metastatic and nonmetastatic thyroid tumors. Each patient went into thyroid surgery without having received any treatment. In its sample, this clone was seen many times. Through MiXCR, TCRdb re-clonotyped the PCR reads. The table lists about 33,000 clones, roughly a sixth of them singletons, with 9.5% to 15% in the top ten. The sample comprised blood. The TCR originated in a male donor with papillary thyroid cancer or a benign thyroid nodule (not recorded which). Some clones in this sample may be carry-over from other donors' samples.

CDR3 protein: CASSYSTQVETQYF. In DNA, the CDR3 is TGTGCCAGCTCGTACAGCACCCAGGTGGAGACCCAGTACTTC. The genes are TRBV18 and TRBJ2-5; no reliable D call. CDR1 is KGHSH and CDR2 is LQKENI in the germline V gene. CDR3 length: 14 residues. The V and J ends lost 6 bases and 5 bases respectively, with 16 bases between them.